A single sample is the source of the 5 T cell receptor beta chains below, sequenced in a study of blood T cell repertoires in COVID-19. Profiling relied on immunoSEQ multiplex PCR, and the TCRdb table lists in-frame clones only, not all of them. The sample contains about 230,000 clones, around 83% of which appear only once. The sample was peripheral blood. Receptor source: a man aged 35 to 55 with active or convalescent COVID-19.

This clone was counted a few times. The CDR3 nucleotides are TGCGCCAGCAGCCAAGATGGGGGCCTCGGACAGGGGCTCTATAATTCACCCCTCCACTTT. Its protein is CASSQDGGLGQGLYNSPLHF. This sequence joins TRBV4-3 and TRBJ1-6; TRBD1 aligns across 9 bases. Germline V gene lookup returns CDR1 LGHNA and CDR2 YSLEER. J lost 3 bases, V lost 0 bases, and 12 bases had no gene match. CDR3 length: 20 amino acids.

This clone was recorded only once. This chain links TRBV9 with TRBJ2-1, with 9 bases fitting TRBD2. Per germline, CDR1 SGDLS and CDR2 YYNGEE. The junction had 15 bases not matched to a gene; V was cut back by 0 bases and J by 5 bases. CDR3 length: 19 amino acids. CDR3 DNA sequence: TGTGCCAGCAGCGTAGACCGCGGGACTAGCACCCCCCTGGACAATGAGCAGTTCTTC. Amino acid sequence: CASSVDRGTSTPLDNEQFF. Complete variable domain (other parts from reference TRBV9 and TRBJ2-1): DSGVTQTPKHLITATGQRVTLRCSPRSGDLSVYWYQQSLDQGLQFLIQYYNGEERAKGNILERFSAQQFPDLHSELNLSSLELGDSALYFCASSVDRGTSTPLDNEQFFGPGTRLTVL.

This chain links TRBV10-3 with TRBJ2-1; D possibly corresponds to TRBD2 (5 bases). Trimming left V 4 bases short and J 0 bases short, with 13 bases between. The germline gives CDR1 ENHRY, CDR2 SYGVKD. CDR3 length: 16 residues. CDR3 sequence: CAISGQGLSSYNEQFF. For the CDR3, the DNA is TGTGCCATCAGTGGCCAAGGACTGAGCTCCTACAATGAGCAGTTCTTC.

The CDR3 is CASSQAGNSNQPQHF. The DNA for the CDR3 is TGTGCCAGCAGCCAAGCGGGGAATAGCAATCAGCCCCAGCATTTT. The chain joins TRBV4-2 to TRBJ1-5; D remains unclear. Germline V gene data show CDR1 as LGHNA and CDR2 as YNFKEQ. The CDR3 has 15 amino acids. Trimming shortened V by 1 base and J by 0 bases, and 7 bases separated the two germline ends.

The J gene is TRBJ2-1, the V gene TRBV2, with D tentatively TRBD1 (5 bases). Germline V lookup: CDR1 SNHLY, CDR2 FYNNEI. Trimming shortened V by 2 bases and J by 4 bases, and 9 bases separated the two germline ends. This CDR3 spans 14 amino acids. CDR3 sequence: CASSEQGGYNEQFF. The CDR3 coding sequence is TGTGCCAGCAGTGAACAGGGCGGTTACAATGAGCAGTTCTTC.